Sequencing of this T cell receptor beta chain was carried out in a study of T cells in Graves' hyperthyroidism and ophthalmopathy. Study results and caveats: Blood samples included most of the expanded thyroid clonotypes exceeding 0.001.

In its sample, this clonotype was seen many times. Its antigen is not identified. Uncontrolled infection, other autoimmune disease, pregnancy or lactation led to exclusion. About 10 ml fresh peripheral blood yielded the PBMCs. RNA transcripts were the template for amplifying TCR beta CDR3 regions. HTBI primers were employed in a first-round RT-PCR of the TCR CDR3. TCRdb used MiXCR to reprocess the multiplex PCR reads, holding one entry per CDR3 protein. The data show fewer than 500,000 distinct CDR3 sequences, with under 15% seen just once and less than 15% held by the top ten. V lost 4 bases, J lost 5 bases, and 16 bases lay in between. CDR1 is SGHRS, CDR2 YFSETQ, per germline. This CDR3 spans 15 amino acids.

The sequenced sample was blood. The TCR comes from a man aged 18-30 years with Graves' ophthalmopathy. The chain couples TRBV5-1 to TRBJ2-1; TRBD2 is a possible D gene (5 bases). CDR3 sequence: CASSPLFGDHNEQFF. CDR3 in DNA: TGCGCCAGCAGCCCGCTATTCGGGGATCACAATGAGCAGTTCTTC. The full variable domain, with the rest looked up from reference TRBV5-1 and TRBJ2-1, is KAGVTQTPRYLIKTRGQQVTLSCSPISGHRSVSWYQQTPGQGLQFLFEYFSETQRNKGNFPGRFSGRQFSNSRSEMNVSTLELGDSALYLCASSPLFGDHNEQFFGPGTRLTVL.